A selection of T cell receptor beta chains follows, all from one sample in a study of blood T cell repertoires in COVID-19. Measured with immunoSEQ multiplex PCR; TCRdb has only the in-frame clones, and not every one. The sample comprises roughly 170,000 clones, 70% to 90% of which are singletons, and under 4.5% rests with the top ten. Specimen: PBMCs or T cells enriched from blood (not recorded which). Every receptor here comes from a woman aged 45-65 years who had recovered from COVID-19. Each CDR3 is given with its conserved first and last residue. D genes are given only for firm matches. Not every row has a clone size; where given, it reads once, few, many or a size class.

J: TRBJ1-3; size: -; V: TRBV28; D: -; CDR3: CASRPGGANTIYF; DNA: TGTGCCAGCAGGCCGGGGGGCGCGAACACCATATATTTT
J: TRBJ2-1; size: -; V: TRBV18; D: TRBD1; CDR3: CASSTGTVGYNEQFF; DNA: TGTGCCAGCTCAACCGGGACAGTGGGGTACAATGAGCAGTTCTTC
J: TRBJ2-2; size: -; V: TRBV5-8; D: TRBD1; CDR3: CASREGQGNTGELFF; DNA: TGTGCCAGCAGGGAGGGACAGGGGAACACCGGGGAGCTGTTTTTT
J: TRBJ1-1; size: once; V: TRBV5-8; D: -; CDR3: CASSFGGLITEAFF; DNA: TGTGCCAGCAGCTTTGGGGGCCTCATCACTGAAGCTTTCTTT
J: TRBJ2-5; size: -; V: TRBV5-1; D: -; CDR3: CASSFFIAGHQETQYF; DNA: TGCGCCAGCAGCTTTTTCATTGCAGGGCACCAAGAGACCCAGTACTTC
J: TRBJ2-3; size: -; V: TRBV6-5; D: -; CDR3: CASRRSSGTDTQYF; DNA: TGTGCCAGCAGACGATCTAGCGGCACAGATACGCAGTATTTT
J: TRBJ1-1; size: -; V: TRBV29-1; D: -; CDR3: CSVGEVVGTEAFF; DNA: TGCAGCGTGGGGGAGGTGGTTGGGACTGAAGCTTTCTTT
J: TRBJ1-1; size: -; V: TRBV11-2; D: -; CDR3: CASSLGGRGAEAFF; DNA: TGTGCCAGCAGCTTAGGGGGCAGGGGCGCTGAAGCTTTCTTT
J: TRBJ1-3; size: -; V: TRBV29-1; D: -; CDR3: CSVSISGNTIYF; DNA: TGCAGCGTTTCCATCTCTGGAAACACCATATATTTT
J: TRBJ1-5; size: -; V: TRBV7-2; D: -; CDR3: CASSLSENQPQHF; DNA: TGTGCCAGCAGCTTATCAGAAAATCAGCCCCAGCATTTT
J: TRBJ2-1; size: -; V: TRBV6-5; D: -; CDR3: CASTWTQLTYNEQFF; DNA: TGTGCCAGCACCTGGACACAACTCACCTACAATGAGCAGTTCTTC
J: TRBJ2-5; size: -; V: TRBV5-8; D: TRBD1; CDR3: CASSLGQGALGETQYF; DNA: TGTGCCAGCAGCTTGGGGCAGGGGGCCCTTGGGGAGACCCAGTACTTC
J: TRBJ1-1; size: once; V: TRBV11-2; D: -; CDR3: CASSFTGNTEAFF; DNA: TGTGCCAGCAGCTTTACGGGGAACACTGAAGCTTTCTTT
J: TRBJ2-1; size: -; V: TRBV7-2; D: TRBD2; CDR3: CASSLAGTSAVNEQFF; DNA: TGTGCCAGCAGCTTAGCCGGGACTAGCGCGGTCAATGAGCAGTTCTTC
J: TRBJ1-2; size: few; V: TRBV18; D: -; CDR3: CASSPASQASYGYTF; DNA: TGTGCCAGCTCACCAGCTTCCCAGGCCTCATATGGCTACACCTTC
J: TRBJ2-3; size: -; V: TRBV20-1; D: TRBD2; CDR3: CSASRGGSNPTDTQYF; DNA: TGCAGTGCTAGTAGGGGCGGGAGCAACCCCACAGATACGCAGTATTTT